The T cell receptor beta chain under discussion was sequenced for a study of T cell repertoires in cytomegalovirus infection. Study summary: Public TCR beta signatures were indicative of both CMV infection and a matching HLA type.

TCRdb independently ran MiXCR on the reads; one entry per CDR3 protein. The sample lists approximately 550,000 distinct CDR3 sequences; 15% to 20% were seen once. This clonotype was recorded many times. Its cognate antigen is unknown. Study-wide findings and caveats: The ex vivo response showed dominance by HLA-C-restricted CMV-specific TCR beta clonotypes.

Trimming left V 3 bases short and J 2 bases short, with 5 bases between. CDR3 length: 13 residues. This chain connects TRBV12-3 or TRBV12-4 to TRBJ2-1, with D unclear. Sequencing was performed on CD8+ T cells from PBMCs. The sequence came from a human donor in good health (CMV status not recorded). Some clones in this sample may be carry-over from other donors' samples. The CDR3 protein is CASSLKPYNEQFF. Here the CDR3 DNA reads TGTGCCAGCAGTTTGAAACCCTACAATGAGCAGTTCTTC.